Sequencing of this T cell receptor (beta chain) was carried out in a study of early T cells in non-severe SARS-CoV-2 infection. Study background: Chains from this unsorted whole-blood bulk RNA could not be paired.

Looked up from germline, CDR1 is SGHAT and CDR2 is FQNNGV. V was cut by 3 bases and J by 4 bases, with 10 bases left in between. This CDR3 contains 14 residues. Study outcomes and limitations: VDJdb matches were skewed toward anti-spike CD8 T cell responses.

The TCR library protocol attached unique molecular identifiers to the individual cDNA molecules. TCRdb reprocessed the 5' RACE reads via MiXCR and lists one record per CDR3 protein. This sample has 37,000 or so distinct CDR3 sequences; about 5.3% occur once, and the top ten carry roughly 25%. As to this clonotype: Its antigen is undetermined.

The chain joins TRBV11-2 to TRBJ2-1; D perhaps matches TRBD2 (6 bases). This receptor was identified in an adult who was a healthcare worker with PCR-confirmed SARS-CoV-2 infection or an uninfected control (not recorded which). Sequenced material: whole blood. CDR3 amino acids: CASSLTRPYNEQFF. As DNA, the CDR3 is TGTGCCAGCAGCTTGACTAGACCTTACAATGAGCAGTTCTTC.